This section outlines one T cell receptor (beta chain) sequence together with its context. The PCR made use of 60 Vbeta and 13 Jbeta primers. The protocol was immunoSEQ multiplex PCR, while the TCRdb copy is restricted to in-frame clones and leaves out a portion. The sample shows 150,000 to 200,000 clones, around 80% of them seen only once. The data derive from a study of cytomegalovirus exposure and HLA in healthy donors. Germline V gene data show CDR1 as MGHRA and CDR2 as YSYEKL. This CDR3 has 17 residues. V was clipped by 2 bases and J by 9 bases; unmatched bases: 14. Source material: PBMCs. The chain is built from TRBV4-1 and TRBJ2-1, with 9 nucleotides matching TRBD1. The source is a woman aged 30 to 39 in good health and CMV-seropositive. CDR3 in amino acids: CASSQYSGDREGIEQFF. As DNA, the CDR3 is TGCGCCAGCAGCCAATACTCAGGGGACAGGGAAGGGATTGAGCAGTTCTTC.